This T cell receptor (beta chain) came from a study of blood T cell repertoires in COVID-19. Overall study: COVID-19 samples collected from the United States, Italy and Spain covered acute and convalescent phases. Nucleic acid was either cDNA or gDNA, and it came from T cells, B-cell-depleted T cells, or PBMCs.

Patients from Seattle were sampled longitudinally, starting during active infection. Original handling: By means of reference gene primer amplification, nucleated cell counts were estimated. TCRdb keeps only in-frame clones here, not all; method: immunoSEQ multiplex PCR. That table furnishes V, J and clone size, whereas the DNA furnished D and trimming. The data show fewer than 140,000 clones, 75% to 85% seen once. V gave up 10 bases and J gave up 6 bases, with 16 bases separating them. This CDR3 has 13 amino acids. Germline assignment: CDR1 LGHNT and CDR2 FRNRAP. The sample comprised peripheral blood. This receptor was obtained from an older man with COVID-19, enrolled during active disease. The chain employs TRBV12-5 and TRBJ2-1; D perhaps matches TRBD2 (6 bases). The CDR3 DNA reads as TGTGCTAACGAGAGGGACTGTCGCAATGAGCAGTTCTTC. Its translation is CANERDCRNEQFF.